This is a list of T cell receptor beta chains from one sample in a study of cytomegalovirus exposure and HLA in healthy donors. Sequencing was performed with immunoSEQ multiplex PCR; in TCRdb, only in-frame clones are kept and a portion is missing. The top ten hold around 1.8% of the sample, which has some 130,000 clones, 65% to 80% seen once. Specimen: PBMCs. The receptors were sampled from a woman aged 40-49 years in good health and CMV-seronegative. CDR3s include the opening cysteine and the closing phenylalanine or tryptophan. A D gene is named only where the DNA matches it firmly. Only some rows state a clone size, as once, few, many or a class for expanded clones.

v_gene	abundance	d_gene	j_gene	CDR3aa	CDR3nt
TRBV28	-	-	TRBJ2-7	CASSLSSPPNSYEQYF	TGTGCCAGCAGTTTATCGTCCCCCCCTAACTCCTACGAGCAGTACTTC
TRBV9	-	-	TRBJ1-4	CASSVFEGNEKLFF	TGTGCCAGCAGCGTATTCGAGGGTAATGAAAAACTGTTTTTT
TRBV10-3	-	TRBD2	TRBJ2-3	CAISEPSGRGTDTQYF	TGTGCCATCAGTGAACCAAGCGGGAGAGGCACAGATACGCAGTATTTT
TRBV5-1	-	TRBD1	TRBJ1-4	CASSFRGLNEKLFF	TGCGCCAGCAGCTTCAGGGGGCTCAATGAAAAACTGTTTTTT
TRBV7-3	-	TRBD2	TRBJ2-3	CASSPLGLAGVGTQYF	TGTGCCAGCAGCCCCCTCGGACTAGCGGGAGTCGGGACGCAGTATTTT
TRBV19	few	-	TRBJ2-1	CASSIDLGGPSYNEQFF	TGTGCCAGTAGTATAGATCTCGGGGGGCCTTCCTACAATGAGCAGTTCTTC
TRBV28	few	-	TRBJ1-6	CASGLSYNSPLHF	TGTGCCAGTGGACTGTCCTATAATTCACCCCTCCACTTT
TRBV2	-	-	TRBJ1-3	CASSTQAGGAIYF	TGTGCCAGCAGTACACAGGCTGGAGGGGCCATATATTTT
TRBV5-1	-	-	TRBJ1-3	CASSLGLTSGNTIYF	TGCGCCAGCAGCCTAGGACTGACCTCTGGAAACACCATATATTTT
TRBV27	-	-	TRBJ2-1	CASTRDWALHEFF	TGTGCCAGCACCCGGGACTGGGCCCTCCATGAGTTCTTC
TRBV7-9	few	TRBD1	TRBJ2-1	CASRSPGQGFNEQFF	TGTGCCAGCAGATCACCGGGACAGGGATTTAATGAGCAGTTCTTC
TRBV2	-	TRBD1	TRBJ1-2	CASSSDRGFWYGYTF	TGTGCCAGCAGTTCGGACAGGGGGTTCTGGTATGGCTACACCTTC
TRBV19	-	TRBD1	TRBJ1-2	CASTQSGGYGYTF	TGTGCCAGTACCCAATCAGGGGGCTATGGCTACACCTTC
TRBV19	-	-	TRBJ1-6	CASSATGFSPLHF	TGTGCCAGTAGTGCAACAGGGTTTTCACCCCTCCACTTT
TRBV10-3	-	TRBD1	TRBJ1-2	CAIRGTEERGYTF	TGTGCCATCAGAGGGACAGAAGAACGGGGCTACACCTTC
TRBV19	-	TRBD2	TRBJ2-5	CASSLAGGGQETQYF	TGTGCCAGTAGTTTAGCGGGAGGGGGCCAAGAGACCCAGTACTTC
TRBV6-1	-	-	TRBJ1-2	CASSGLFRYGYTF	TGTGCCAGCAGTGGACTTTTCCGGTACGGCTACACCTTC
TRBV27	-	-	TRBJ1-4	CASSLSGTWGEKLFF	TGTGCCAGCAGTTTATCGGGGACTTGGGGTGAAAAACTGTTTTTT
TRBV9	-	-	TRBJ2-3	CASSVGVTSTDTQYF	TGTGCCAGCAGCGTAGGTGTGACTAGCACAGATACGCAGTATTTT
TRBV19	-	-	TRBJ2-3	CASRGDSGTVDTQYF	TGTGCCAGTAGAGGGGATAGCGGGACAGTAGATACGCAGTATTTT
TRBV19	-	TRBD2	TRBJ2-1	CASRSLAGGRSTYNEQFF	TGTGCCAGTAGGTCCCTAGCGGGGGGGCGAAGTACCTACAATGAGCAGTTCTTC
TRBV5-6	-	-	TRBJ1-5	CASSLMDGRGNQPQHF	TGTGCCAGCAGCCTGATGGACGGGAGGGGAAATCAGCCCCAGCATTTT
TRBV12-2	-	-	TRBJ1-4	CASRPWIGAEEKLFF	TGTGCAAGTCGCCCTTGGATAGGGGCGGAAGAAAAACTGTTTTTT
TRBV19	-	-	TRBJ1-1	CASRRQNTEAFF	TGTGCCAGTAGGAGACAGAACACTGAAGCTTTCTTT
TRBV18	-	TRBD1	TRBJ2-6	CASSRTGDSSGANVLTF	TGTGCCAGCTCACGGACAGGGGATAGCTCTGGGGCCAACGTCCTGACTTTC
TRBV2	-	TRBD1	TRBJ2-6	CASTWDSPSGANGLTF	TGTGCCAGCACCTGGGACAGCCCCTCTGGGGCCAACGGCCTGACTTTC
TRBV10-3	few	-	TRBJ1-5	CAISVSGNSNQPQHF	TGTGCCATCAGTGTTTCGGGGAATAGCAATCAGCCCCAGCATTTT
TRBV11-1	-	TRBD1	TRBJ1-4	CASSLPPQRDRAKEKLFF	TGTGCCAGCAGCTTACCACCACAGAGAGACAGGGCAAAGGAAAAACTGTTTTTT
TRBV19	-	TRBD2	TRBJ2-2	CASKDEGRVSNTGELFF	TGTGCCAGTAAAGACGAGGGGAGGGTGTCCAACACCGGGGAGCTGTTTTTT
TRBV6-5	-	TRBD1	TRBJ1-2	CASSLDRVGYTF	TGTGCCAGCAGCCTAGACAGGGTTGGCTACACCTTC
TRBV5-6	-	-	TRBJ2-3	CASTLEGNRATDTQYF	TGTGCCAGCACCCTAGAGGGGAACAGGGCGACCGATACGCAGTATTTT
TRBV20-1	-	-	TRBJ1-2	CSARRGYTF	TGCAGTGCTAGACGGGGCTACACCTTC
TRBV7-9	-	TRBD1	TRBJ2-7	CASTQGQGVKYEQYF	TGTGCCAGCACCCAGGGACAGGGGGTAAAGTACGAGCAGTACTTC
TRBV6-5	-	TRBD1	TRBJ1-1	CASNPNRGSEAFF	TGTGCCAGCAATCCTAACAGGGGGAGTGAAGCTTTCTTT
TRBV11-2	-	TRBD1	TRBJ2-7	CASSLGQVYEQYF	TGTGCCAGCAGCCTGGGACAGGTCTACGAGCAGTACTTC
TRBV13	once	TRBD1	TRBJ1-2	CASSSFGQGGENYGYTF	TGTGCCAGCAGCTCCTTCGGACAGGGAGGGGAAAACTATGGCTACACCTTC
TRBV27	once	TRBD1	TRBJ2-5	CASSSRQGQTQYF	TGTGCCAGCAGTAGCCGACAGGGGCAGACCCAGTACTTC
TRBV5-1	few	-	TRBJ2-7	CASTPSVGEQYF	TGCGCCAGTACCCCTTCTGTCGGCGAGCAGTACTTC
TRBV6-5	-	TRBD1	TRBJ1-1	CASKTTGGWNTEAFF	TGTGCCAGCAAAACGACAGGGGGATGGAACACTGAAGCTTTCTTT
TRBV15	-	TRBD1	TRBJ2-5	CATSNRQGQETQYF	TGTGCCACCAGCAACCGACAGGGCCAAGAGACCCAGTACTTC
TRBV7-2	-	-	TRBJ2-2	CASSLQGSNTGELFF	TGTGCCAGCAGCTTACAGGGCTCTAACACCGGGGAGCTGTTTTTT
TRBV2	-	-	TRBJ1-4	CASIRSPRVAGGEKLFF	TGTGCCAGCATTCGGTCCCCGAGGGTGGCAGGTGGTGAAAAACTGTTTTTT
TRBV30	-	TRBD2	TRBJ2-1	CAWSTRLAEYNEQFF	TGTGCCTGGAGTACCAGGCTAGCGGAGTACAATGAGCAGTTCTTC
TRBV19	-	TRBD1	TRBJ1-1	CASSTSGTGNSEAFF	TGTGCCAGTAGTACCTCCGGGACAGGGAACTCTGAAGCTTTCTTT
TRBV29-1	-	-	TRBJ1-1	CSVGTVNTEAFF	TGCAGCGTGGGTACAGTGAACACTGAAGCTTTCTTT
TRBV18	-	-	TRBJ2-6	CASSPRARTGANGLTF	TGTGCCAGCTCACCAAGGGCCAGAACTGGGGCCAACGGCCTGACTTTC
TRBV19	few	-	TRBJ2-7	CASSIPGAEQYF	TGTGCCAGTAGTATACCAGGGGCCGAGCAGTACTTC
TRBV11-2	-	TRBD1	TRBJ2-1	CASSGQGLNEQFF	TGTGCCAGCAGCGGACAGGGGCTCAATGAGCAGTTCTTC
TRBV4-2	-	-	TRBJ2-4	CASSQDRAGWWSKNIQYF	TGTGCCAGCAGCCAAGATAGGGCGGGGTGGTGGTCCAAAAACATTCAGTACTTC
TRBV5-4	-	-	TRBJ2-1	CASSLYGGGGNEQFF	TGTGCCAGCAGCTTGTACGGAGGGGGGGGGAATGAGCAGTTCTTC
TRBV19	few	TRBD1	TRBJ1-4	CASSIGLDRGDEKLFF	TGTGCCAGTAGTATAGGCCTGGACAGGGGAGATGAAAAACTGTTTTTT
TRBV2	-	-	TRBJ2-6	CASSQESGANGLTF	TGTGCCAGCAGCCAGGAGTCTGGGGCCAACGGCCTGACTTTC